These 20 T cell receptor beta chains share one sample of origin, sequenced in a study of shared clonotypes between healthy human individuals. Naive CD8 cells, CD45RO-negative and positively selected for CCR7, excluded terminally differentiated effector memory CD45RA+ cells. Generated by immunoSEQ multiplex PCR, the TCRdb table keeps only in-frame clones and is missing some. Among about 820,000 clones listed, 80% to 95% were seen once. The material sequenced was naive CD8+ T cells sorted from blood. The receptors stem from a man aged 25 to 40 in good health.

The gene calls are TRBV5-1 and TRBJ1-1; D gene uncertain. The CDR3 has 15 residues. Germline V gene lookup returns CDR1 SGHRS and CDR2 YFSETQ. Trimming stripped 0 bases from V and 1 base from J, with 10 bases between. The CDR3 DNA sequence: TGCGCCAGCAGCTTGGACCTGGCCCCGAACACTGAAGCTTTCTTT. This translates into CASSLDLAPNTEAFF.

The chain combines TRBV7-9 with TRBJ2-7; no definite D call. Trimming left V 3 bases short and J 0 bases short, with 9 bases between. The CDR3 is 14 amino acids. CDR1 is SEHNR and CDR2 is FQNEAQ in the germline V gene (reference sequence). The CDR3 loop is CASSFGGASYEQYF. The CDR3 DNA reads TGTGCCAGCAGCTTTGGCGGAGCCTCCTACGAGCAGTACTTC.

The chain joins TRBV5-6 to TRBJ2-3; unclear D gene. Germline-derived CDR1 and CDR2 are SGHDT and YYEEEE. The CDR3 length is 13 residues. The V and J ends lost 0 bases and 0 bases respectively, with 2 bases between them. DNA of the CDR3: TGTGCCAGCAGCTTGGGGAGCACAGATACGCAGTATTTT. Its translation: CASSLGSTDTQYF.

The CDR3 DNA is TGTGCCAGCAGTGAAGCGGTAGTCCACGGGGAGCTGTTTTTT. Translation gives CASSEAVVHGELFF. V usage is TRBV2 and J usage is TRBJ2-2; no clear D. This CDR3 has 14 amino acids. Trimming removed 0 bases from V and 7 bases from J, with 9 bases in between. Germline V lookup: CDR1 SNHLY, CDR2 FYNNEI.

The chain carries TRBV7-9 and TRBJ2-7; no clear D gene. Trimming removed 5 bases at V and 2 bases at J, with 7 bases between. CDR1 SEHNR and CDR2 FQNEAQ come from the germline V gene (reference sequence). The CDR3 sequence is 12 residues long. Written as DNA, the CDR3 is TGTGCCAGCAGCCCTAAGCCCTACGAGCAGTACTTC. Protein product: CASSPKPYEQYF.

This CDR3 is CASSLPLAPEEEQYF. CDR3 in DNA: TGTGCCAGCAGCCTTCCCTTGGCGCCAGAGGAAGAGCAGTACTTC. The chain recombines TRBV7-9 with TRBJ2-7, with D unclear. The V gene's germline CDR1 is SEHNR and CDR2 FQNEAQ (reference sequence). The CDR3 totals 15 residues. Trimming removed 5 bases at V and 7 bases at J, with 21 bases between.

The genes are TRBV13 and TRBJ2-7; D possibly matches TRBD1 or TRBD2 (5 bases each). Germline V gene sequence: CDR1 PRHDT, CDR2 FYEKMQ (reference sequence). This CDR3 spans 14 amino acids. V was shortened by 5 bases and J by 2 bases, with 13 bases between the two germline ends. The CDR3 loop reads CASSPRDRTYEQYF. The CDR3 DNA follows: TGTGCCAGCAGCCCCCGGGACCGCACCTACGAGCAGTACTTC.

This rearrangement joins TRBV5-4 to TRBJ1-2; 7 bases align to TRBD1. The germline V gene encodes CDR1 SGHNT and CDR2 YYREEE (reference sequence). With 4 bases clipped from V and 12 bases from J, the junction kept 15 bases outside the gene matches. The CDR3 contains 14 residues. CDR3 region: CASSEAWNRGGDTF. The CDR3 DNA sequence: TGTGCCAGCAGCGAGGCATGGAACAGGGGTGGGGACACCTTC.

Comments on this clone: A much more abundant neighbour one base away suggests this may be a read error. Other DNA variants within this sample encode the same CDR3. This chain uses TRBV9 with TRBJ2-3, with D hard to call. Germline CDR1 and CDR2: SGDLS and YYNGEE. Trimming shortened V by 4 bases and J by 2 bases, and 5 bases separated the two germline ends. The CDR3 runs to 12 residues. CDR3 protein: CASSPNTDTQYF. As DNA, the CDR3 is TGTGCCAGCAGCCCTAACACAGATACGCAGTATTTT.

The chain is built from TRBV4-1 and TRBJ1-1; D ambiguous. The CDR3 runs to 15 residues. V lost 0 bases, J lost 11 bases, and 19 bases lay in between. Germline loops: CDR1 MGHRA, CDR2 YSYEKL. CDR3 loop: CASSQEERGMTEAFF. The CDR3 DNA reads TGCGCCAGCAGCCAAGAAGAACGTGGGATGACGGAGGCTTTCTTT.

The chain is built from TRBV5-4 and TRBJ2-1; TRBD2 aligns across 11 bases. CDR1 SGHNT and CDR2 YYREEE come from the germline V gene (reference sequence). The CDR3 consists of 17 residues. J was trimmed by 7 bases and V by 0 bases; bases with no gene match: 9. The CDR3 DNA sequence: TGTGCCAGCAGCTTGGTTCCGGGACTAGCGGTTTCAAATGAGCAGTTCTTC. It yields the protein CASSLVPGLAVSNEQFF.

The CDR3: CASSLGSLKAENTEAFF. The DNA for the CDR3 is TGTGCCAGCAGCTTAGGGTCACTAAAGGCGGAGAACACTGAAGCTTTCTTT. This chain links TRBV7-8 with TRBJ1-1; D not certain. Germline lookup yields CDR1 SGHVS and CDR2 FQNEAQ. The ends were cut back, 1 base at V and 1 base at J, with 16 bases in the middle. The CDR3 consists of 17 residues.

The V gene is TRBV6-5, the J gene TRBJ2-7, with 8 bases fitting TRBD1. CDR3 length: 14 amino acids. Trimming removed 4 bases from V and 3 bases from J; junction bases left unmatched: 5. Germline V gene data show CDR1 as MNHEY and CDR2 as SVGAGI. The CDR3: CASSSGGVSYEQYF. CDR3 coding DNA: TGTGCCAGCAGTTCAGGGGGCGTCAGCTACGAGCAGTACTTC.

This clone has a single count. The chain couples TRBV27 to TRBJ2-7; D remains ambiguous. Germline V gene data show CDR1 as MNHEY and CDR2 as SMNVEV (reference sequence). This CDR3 is built from 15 residues. V lost 5 bases to trimming and J lost 5 bases, with 19 bases between them. In DNA, the CDR3 is TGTGCCAGCAGTCCCTATACCGGTATGGTCGACGAGCAGTACTTC. This gives the protein CASSPYTGMVDEQYF.

The V and J genes are TRBV4-1 and TRBJ1-4; D is unresolved. The CDR3 length is 15 residues. Between the trimmed V and J ends, which lost 6 bases and 1 base, there was a span of 12 bases. Germline CDR1 and CDR2: MGHRA and YSYEKL. CDR3 residues: CASRLEVGTNEKLFF. CDR3 bases: TGCGCCAGCAGACTTGAGGTGGGAACTAATGAAAAACTGTTTTTT.

The CDR3 sequence is CASSLGPWSGNTIYF. CDR3 nucleotides: TGTGCCAGCAGCTTGGGGCCGTGGTCTGGAAACACCATATATTTT. The chain recombines TRBV7-9 with TRBJ1-3; maybe TRBD1 (5 bases). Trimming took 3 bases from V and 1 from J, leaving 10 bases between them. Germline CDR1 reads SEHNR; CDR2 reads FQNEAQ (reference sequence). CDR3 length equals 15 residues. The variable domain in full, completed from reference TRBV7-9 and TRBJ1-3, reads DTGVSQNPRHKITKRGQNVTFRCDPISEHNRLYWYRQTLGQGPEFLTYFQNEAQLEKSRLLSDRFSAERPKGSFSTLEIQRTEQGDSAMYLCASSLGPWSGNTIYFGEGSWLTVV.

The chain employs TRBV7-2 and TRBJ2-1; 7 nucleotides match TRBD2. Looked up from germline, CDR1 is SGHTA and CDR2 is FQGNSA. Germline trimming cut 9 bases from V and 8 bases from J; bases unmatched to any gene: 10. CDR3 length equals 13 residues. The CDR3 loop is CASRTRAGYEQFF. The CDR3 DNA follows: TGTGCCAGTCGGACTAGAGCCGGGTATGAGCAGTTCTTC.

This clone has a single count. This chain uses TRBV29-1 with TRBJ2-7, with 12 bases lining up with TRBD2. V trimming: 6 bases; J trimming: 7 bases; junction bases outside the gene matches: 13. Germline V gene sequence: CDR1 SQVTM, CDR2 ANQGSEA. The CDR3 spans 15 residues. CDR3 sequence: CSVASLAGGPVEQYF. The CDR3, as DNA: TGCAGCGTGGCGTCGCTAGCGGGAGGGCCGGTAGAGCAGTACTTC.

The V gene is TRBV11-2, the J gene TRBJ2-3, with D possibly TRBD2 on 5 matching bases. The V end lost 7 bases, the J end lost 6 bases, and 11 bases lay between the germline ends. CDR1 SGHAT and CDR2 FQNNGV come from the germline V gene. The CDR3 length is 12 residues. The CDR3 is CASIMTGDTQYF. The DNA for the CDR3 is TGTGCCAGCATCATGACGGGGGATACGCAGTATTTT.

The chain links TRBV7-9 to TRBJ2-7, with D tentatively TRBD2 (6 bases). Trimming shortened V by 2 bases and J by 5 bases, and 10 bases separated the two germline ends. This CDR3 has 13 residues. Germline CDR1 and CDR2: SEHNR and FQNEAQ (reference sequence). CDR3 in amino acids: CASSLPGEDEQYF. The DNA of the CDR3 is TGTGCCAGCAGCTTACCGGGAGAGGACGAGCAGTACTTC.